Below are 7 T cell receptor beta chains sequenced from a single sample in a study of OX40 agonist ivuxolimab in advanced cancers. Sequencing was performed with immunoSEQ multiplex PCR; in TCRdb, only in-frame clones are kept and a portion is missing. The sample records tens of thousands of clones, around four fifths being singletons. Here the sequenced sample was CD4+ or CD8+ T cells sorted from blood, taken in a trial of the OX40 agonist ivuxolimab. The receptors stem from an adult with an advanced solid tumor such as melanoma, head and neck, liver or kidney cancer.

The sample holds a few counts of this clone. CDR3 amino acids: CASKGTATNTGELFF. CDR3 DNA sequence: TGTGCCAGTAAGGGAACAGCGACGAACACCGGGGAGCTGTTTTTT. The chain links TRBV19 to TRBJ2-2; D not certain. The CDR3 consists of 15 residues. Trimming pared 7 bases from V and 0 bases from J, leaving 12 bases between. The germline gives CDR1 LNHDA, CDR2 SQIVND (reference sequence).

The CDR3 loop reads CASSLDWGRHTEAFF. The CDR3 nucleotides read TGCGCCAGCAGCTTGGATTGGGGGAGGCACACTGAAGCTTTCTTT. This rearrangement joins TRBV5-1 to TRBJ1-1, with D tentatively TRBD1 (5 bases). V dropped 0 bases and J dropped 3 bases, with 12 bases sitting between them. Germline values: CDR1 SGHRS, CDR2 YFSETQ. This CDR3 has 15 amino acids.

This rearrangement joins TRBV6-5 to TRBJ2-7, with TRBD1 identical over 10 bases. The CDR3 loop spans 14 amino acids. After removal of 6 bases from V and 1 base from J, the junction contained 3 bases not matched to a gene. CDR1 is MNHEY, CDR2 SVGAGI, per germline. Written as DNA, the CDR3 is TGTGCCAGCAGCCCGGACAGGGGGTCCTACGAGCAGTACTTC. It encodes CASSPDRGSYEQYF.

The CDR3 is CASSLSASGANVLTF. The CDR3 coding sequence is TGTGCCAGCAGCTTATCCGCCTCTGGGGCCAACGTCCTGACTTTC. The rearrangement links TRBV7-2 to TRBJ2-6; D gene ambiguous. The V end was cut by 2 bases, the J end by 0 bases, with 5 bases between. The CDR3 totals 15 residues. Germline CDR1 is SGHTA and CDR2 is FQGNSA. Variable domain in full (rest from reference TRBV7-2 and TRBJ2-6): GAGVSQSPSNKVTEKGKDVELRCDPISGHTALYWYRQSLGQGLEFLIYFQGNSAPDKSGLPSDRFSAERTGGSVSTLTIQRTQQEDSAVYLCASSLSASGANVLTFGAGSRLTVL.

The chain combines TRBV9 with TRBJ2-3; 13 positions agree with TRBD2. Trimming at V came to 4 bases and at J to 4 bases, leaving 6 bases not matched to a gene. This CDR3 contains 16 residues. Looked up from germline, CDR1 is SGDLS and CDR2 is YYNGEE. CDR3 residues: CASSPWTSGSADTQYF. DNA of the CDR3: TGTGCCAGCAGCCCTTGGACTAGCGGGAGCGCAGATACGCAGTATTTT.

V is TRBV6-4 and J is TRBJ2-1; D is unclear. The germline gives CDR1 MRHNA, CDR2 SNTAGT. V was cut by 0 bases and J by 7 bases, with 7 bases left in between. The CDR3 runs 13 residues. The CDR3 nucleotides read TGTGCCAGCAGTGACTCCCTAAGAAATGAGCAGTTCTTC. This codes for CASSDSLRNEQFF.

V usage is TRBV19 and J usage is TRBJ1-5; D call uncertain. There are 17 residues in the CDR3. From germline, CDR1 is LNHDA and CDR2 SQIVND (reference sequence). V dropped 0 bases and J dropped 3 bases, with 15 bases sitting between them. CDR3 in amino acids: CASSIDSRGQSNQPQHF. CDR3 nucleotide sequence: TGTGCCAGTAGTATAGATTCGAGAGGCCAGTCCAATCAGCCCCAGCATTTT.